The rows below give T cell receptor beta chains drawn from one sample of a study of blood T cell repertoires in COVID-19. Assay: immunoSEQ multiplex PCR; the TCRdb copy retains only in-frame clones and omits some. The data hold 90,000 to 120,000 clones, with 88% observed a single time. The sequencing input was peripheral blood. Every receptor here comes from a man in his forties or fifties with active or convalescent COVID-19. Each CDR3 is given with its conserved first and last residue. The D gene is left open where the match is weak. The size of a clone is reported for some rows only, either as once, few or many, or as a class for expanded clones.

V,J,D,size,DNA,CDR3
TRBV10-3,TRBJ2-5,-,-,TGTGCCACCCGTACAGGGCCGAAAGAGACCCAGTACTTC,CATRTGPKETQYF
TRBV29-1,TRBJ1-2,-,-,TGCAGCGCCTTGGGGGGAGTGGGAGGCTACACCTTC,CSALGGVGGYTF
TRBV28,TRBJ2-3,TRBD2,-,TGTGCCAGTACCGGGACTAGCTCGCAGTATTTT,CASTGTSSQYF
TRBV20-1,TRBJ2-5,-,-,TGCAGTGCTAGTGGACTACTACTAAATATAGAGACCCAGTACTTC,CSASGLLLNIETQYF
TRBV5-4,TRBJ2-7,-,once,TGTGCCAGCAGCTTTCCGGGGGACGAGCAGTACTTC,CASSFPGDEQYF
TRBV5-1,TRBJ2-2,TRBD1,-,TGCGCCAGCAGCTTGCAGCAGGGGGAGACCGGGGAGCTGTTTTTT,CASSLQQGETGELFF
TRBV20-1,TRBJ2-7,TRBD2,-,TGCAGTGCTAGTGGTGGGACTAGCGGATTCTTGGGCGAGCAGTACTTC,CSASGGTSGFLGEQYF
TRBV6-5,TRBJ1-5,TRBD1,-,TGTGCCAGCAGAAGGACAGGACATAGCAATCAGCCCCAGCATTTT,CASRRTGHSNQPQHF
TRBV6-5,TRBJ2-1,TRBD2,-,TGTGCCAGCAGTTGGACTAGCGGGAGCTCCTACAATGAGCAGTTCTTC,CASSWTSGSSYNEQFF
TRBV6-6,TRBJ1-5,-,-,TGTGCCAGCACCCCTGCGGGGTCAGGAGATCAGCCCCAGCATTTT,CASTPAGSGDQPQHF
TRBV28,TRBJ2-7,-,-,TGTGCCAGCAAGCGGGCCAGCTACTTCTCCTACGAGCAGTACTTC,CASKRASYFSYEQYF
TRBV18,TRBJ2-3,-,-,TGTGCCAGCTCACGAGGTCCCCCTGGCACAGATACGCAGTATTTT,CASSRGPPGTDTQYF
TRBV6-2/TRBV6-3,TRBJ2-2,TRBD2,-,TGTGCCAGCAGTACCAGACTAGCGGGAAGTACCGGGGAGCTGTTTTTT,CASSTRLAGSTGELFF
TRBV19,TRBJ1-5,-,-,TGTGCCAGTACGCAGGGCCCTCCCCAGCCCCAGCATTTT,CASTQGPPQPQHF
TRBV4-2,TRBJ1-4,-,-,TGTGCCAGCAGCCAAGATCCAATACCCCGGGGGGGGGCGGTATATGAAAAACTGTTTTTT,CASSQDPIPRGGAVYEKLFF
TRBV27,TRBJ2-3,-,-,TGTGCCAGCAGTACCTTCCCTAGGGGGGGGTCCACAGATACGCAGTATTTT,CASSTFPRGGSTDTQYF
TRBV7-9,TRBJ2-7,TRBD2,-,TGTGCCAGCAGCTCGACTAGCGGAGGTTCGTGGGAGCAGTACTTC,CASSSTSGGSWEQYF
TRBV28,TRBJ2-6,-,-,TGTGCCAGCAGTTTGGGGGGAACTGGGGCCAACGTCCTGACTTTC,CASSLGGTGANVLTF
TRBV18,TRBJ2-4,-,-,TGTGCCAGCTCACCGCGACAGGCAACGCTAGCCAAAAACATTCAGTACTTC,CASSPRQATLAKNIQYF
TRBV7-9,TRBJ2-1,TRBD1,-,TGTGCCAGCAGCTCTCCCGGGACAGGGGGCCGCCTCAATGAGCAGTTCTTC,CASSSPGTGGRLNEQFF
TRBV11-2,TRBJ1-3,-,-,TGTGCCAGCAGCTTACGCATGGTACTCTTCGGAAACACCATATATTTT,CASSLRMVLFGNTIYF
TRBV28,TRBJ2-1,-,-,TGTGCCACCTCCCGACTTACACGAGTATACAATGAGCAGTTCTTC,CATSRLTRVYNEQFF
TRBV10-1,TRBJ1-3,-,-,TGCGCCAGCAGTGATGGGCAGCCTGGAAACACCATATATTTT,CASSDGQPGNTIYF
TRBV6-6,TRBJ2-7,-,once,TGTGCCAGCAGTTACTCGTCTGGAGGGGCCCCGTCCGAGCAGTACTTC,CASSYSSGGAPSEQYF
TRBV28,TRBJ2-3,TRBD2,few,TGTGCCAGCAGTTTATGGAAGCGGGAGGGCGTGGATACGCAGTATTTT,CASSLWKREGVDTQYF
TRBV6-6,TRBJ2-4,-,-,TGTGCCAGCAGCCCGGGAGAGGAAGGCAAAAACATTCAGTACTTC,CASSPGEEGKNIQYF
TRBV3-1/TRBV3-2,TRBJ2-5,-,-,TGTGCCAGCAGCCCCCAGACAGGACCTCAAGAGACCCAGTACTTC,CASSPQTGPQETQYF
TRBV27,TRBJ2-5,-,once,TGTGCCAGCAAATTACAGGTGGCCGGGGGGACCCAGTACTTC,CASKLQVAGGTQYF
TRBV3-1/TRBV3-2,TRBJ2-7,-,-,TGTGCCAGCGCCCCGGCGGATGAGATTGAGCAGTACTTC,CASAPADEIEQYF
TRBV6-5,TRBJ2-1,-,-,TGTGCCAGCAGTTACTCCGTACAGGGACCTACCAATGAGCAGTTCTTC,CASSYSVQGPTNEQFF
TRBV7-9,TRBJ1-1,-,-,TGTGCCTGCCCAAGGGGAGGTGACACTGAAGCTTTCTTT,CACPRGGDTEAFF
TRBV5-6,TRBJ2-7,TRBD2,-,TGTGCCAGCAGCCCCGAGCGGGGATTCTACGAGCAGTACTTC,CASSPERGFYEQYF
TRBV27,TRBJ2-1,TRBD2,-,TGTGCCAGTCGGACTAGCGGCCCTCACAATGAGCAGTTCTTC,CASRTSGPHNEQFF
TRBV28,TRBJ1-2,-,-,TGTGCCAGCACCAACGGGGGGTACTCATTAACTATGGGCTACACCTTC,CASTNGGYSLTMGYTF
TRBV10-3,TRBJ2-7,-,-,TGTGCCATCAGTGAGTCGAACACCTACGAGCAGTACTTC,CAISESNTYEQYF
TRBV18,TRBJ2-7,-,-,TGTGCCAGCTCCGGAGGAGGCGAGCAGTACTTC,CASSGGGEQYF